The entry that follows covers one TCR beta chain sequence. TCRdb keeps only in-frame clones here, not all; method: immunoSEQ multiplex PCR. The data show tens of thousands of clones, 90% seen once. This entry belongs to a study of technical replicates of blood from a handful of donors. Losses at the gene ends were 4 bases for V and 1 base for J; bases not matched to a gene: 7. Looked up from germline, CDR1 is SGHRS and CDR2 is YFSETQ. This CDR3 has 15 residues. The sequenced sample was PBMCs. V usage is TRBV5-1 and J usage is TRBJ2-5; 7 bases map to TRBD1. The sequence came from a human donor in good health. Some clones in this sample may be carry-over from other donors' samples. The CDR3: CASSLLGQFQETQYF. DNA for the CDR3: TGCGCCAGCAGCCTACTGGGACAGTTCCAAGAGACCCAGTACTTC.